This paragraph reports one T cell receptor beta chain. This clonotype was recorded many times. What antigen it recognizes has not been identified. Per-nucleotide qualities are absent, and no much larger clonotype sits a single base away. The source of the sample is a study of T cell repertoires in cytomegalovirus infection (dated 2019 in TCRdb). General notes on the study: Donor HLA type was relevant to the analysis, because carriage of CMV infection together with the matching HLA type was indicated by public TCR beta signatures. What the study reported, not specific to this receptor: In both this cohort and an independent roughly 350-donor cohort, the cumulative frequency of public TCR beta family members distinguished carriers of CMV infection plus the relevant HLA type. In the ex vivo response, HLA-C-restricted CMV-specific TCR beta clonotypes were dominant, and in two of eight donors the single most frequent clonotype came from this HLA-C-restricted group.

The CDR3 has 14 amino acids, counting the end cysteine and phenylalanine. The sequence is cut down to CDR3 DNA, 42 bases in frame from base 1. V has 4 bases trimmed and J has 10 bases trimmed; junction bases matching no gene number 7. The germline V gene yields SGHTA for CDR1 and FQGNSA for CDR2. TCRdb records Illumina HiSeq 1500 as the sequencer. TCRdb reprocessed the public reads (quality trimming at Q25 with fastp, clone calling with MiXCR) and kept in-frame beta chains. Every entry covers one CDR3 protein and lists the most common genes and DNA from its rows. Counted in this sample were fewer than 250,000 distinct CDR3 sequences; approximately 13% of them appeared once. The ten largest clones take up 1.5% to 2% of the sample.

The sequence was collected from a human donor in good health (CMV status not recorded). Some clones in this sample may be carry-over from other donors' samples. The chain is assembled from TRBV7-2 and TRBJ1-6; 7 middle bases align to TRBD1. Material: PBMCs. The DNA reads TGTGCCAGCAGCTCGACAGGGTTTGGGTCACCCCTCCACTTT. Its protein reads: CASSSTGFGSPLHF.